A single sample gave rise to the 9 T cell receptor beta chains below, sequenced in a study of shared clonotypes between healthy human individuals (dated by TCRdb to the early 2020s). Library preparation was by the immunoSEQ multiplex PCR assay. TCRdb took this table from immuneACCESS and kept in-frame rearrangements with V and J called. Such tables lack part of the clones; where checked against another copy, unresolved V genes explain under half of the gap, and the rest is unexplained. The sample contains about 510,000 clones, nearly 80% of them found a single time. Around 12% of the sample lies in the top ten. The sequenced material came from PBMCs. The receptors come from a woman in her 40s in good health. Some clones in this sample may be carry-over from other donors' samples.

CDR3: CASSQEAAGGETQYF. For the CDR3, the DNA is TGTGCCAGCAGCCAAGAGGCAGCGGGGGGAGAGACCCAGTACTTC. The chain has TRBV4-2 and TRBJ2-5; 9 nucleotides match TRBD2. This CDR3 contains 15 residues. J lost 4 bases, V lost 0 bases, and 3 bases had no gene match. The germline gives CDR1 LGHNA, CDR2 YNFKEQ.

J is TRBJ2-5 and V is TRBV13, with 9 bases lining up with TRBD2. Germline CDR1 PRHDT, CDR2 FYEKMQ (reference sequence). V trimming: 0 bases; J trimming: 1 base; junction bases outside the gene matches: 6. CDR3 size: 17 residues. Here the CDR3 reads CASSLGLKREAQETQYF. The CDR3 DNA sequence: TGTGCCAGCAGCTTAGGCCTTAAGCGGGAGGCCCAAGAGACCCAGTACTTC.

This rearrangement joins TRBV5-8 to TRBJ2-5, with TRBD2 as a possible D gene (6 bases). The CDR3 contains 14 residues. Germline CDR1 and CDR2: SGHTS and YDEGEE. V shed 2 bases and J shed 4 bases, with 12 bases lying between them. The CDR3, as DNA: TGTGCCAGCAGCTTAATTCTAGCGCGAGAGACCCAGTACTTC. This gives the protein CASSLILARETQYF.

The V call is TRBV5-1, the J call TRBJ1-4, with D possibly being TRBD1 (5 bases). This CDR3 has 14 residues. V lost 3 bases, J lost 8 bases, and 14 bases lay in between. From germline, CDR1 is SGHRS and CDR2 YFSETQ. The DNA of the CDR3 is TGCGCCAGCAGCTATTTAGGGGAGGGGGAAAAACTGTTTTTT. Amino acids: CASSYLGEGEKLFF. The full variable domain, completed using reference TRBV5-1 and TRBJ1-4, is KAGVTQTPRYLIKTRGQQVTLSCSPISGHRSVSWYQQTPGQGLQFLFEYFSETQRNKGNFPGRFSGRQFSNSRSEMNVSTLELGDSALYLCASSYLGEGEKLFFGSGTQLSVL.

V gene TRBV19 combines with J gene TRBJ2-1; 15 positions agree with TRBD2. Germline CDR1 and CDR2: LNHDA and SQIVND (reference sequence). J was trimmed by 8 bases and V by 5 bases; bases with no gene match: 10. The CDR3 has 17 amino acids. CDR3 region: CASSAGTSGGYVDEQFF. DNA of the CDR3: TGTGCCAGTAGTGCAGGGACTAGCGGGGGGTATGTCGATGAGCAGTTCTTC.

V is TRBV7-2 and J is TRBJ2-1; 13 nucleotides match TRBD2. This CDR3 spans 16 amino acids. Germline lookup yields CDR1 SGHTA and CDR2 FQGNSA. Trimming cost V 4 bases and J 4 bases; bases outside gene matches: 4. This CDR3 reads CASSSGLAGKYNEQFF. As DNA, the CDR3 is TGTGCCAGCAGCTCGGGACTAGCGGGAAAGTACAATGAGCAGTTCTTC. Full variable domain (remainder filled in from reference TRBV7-2 and TRBJ2-1): GAGVSQSPSNKVTEKGKDVELRCDPISGHTALYWYRQSLGQGLEFLIYFQGNSAPDKSGLPSDRFSAERTGGSVSTLTIQRTQQEDSAVYLCASSSGLAGKYNEQFFGPGTRLTVL.

CDR3 residues: CASSEQRTNEKLFF. The CDR3 region has the DNA TGTGCCAGTAGCGAACAGAGAACTAATGAAAAACTGTTTTTT. The rearrangement joins TRBV19 to TRBJ1-4; no firm D call. Germline CDR1 reads LNHDA; CDR2 reads SQIVND (reference sequence). The CDR3 has 14 residues. Trimming stripped 6 bases from V and 1 base from J, with 9 bases between.

V and J are TRBV4-1 and TRBJ2-3; D gene ambiguous. This CDR3 has 14 amino acids. Per germline, CDR1 MGHRA and CDR2 YSYEKL. V lost 4 bases and J lost 2, with 10 bases in between. Written as DNA, the CDR3 is TGCGCCAGCAGCCGCACTACACCCACAGATACGCAGTATTTT. It encodes CASSRTTPTDTQYF.

The V gene is TRBV19, the J gene TRBJ2-3, with TRBD1 matching 10 bases. This CDR3 has 14 residues. In germline, CDR1 is LNHDA, CDR2 SQIVND (reference sequence). Trimming cost V 6 bases and J 5 bases; bases outside gene matches: 5. CDR3 nucleotides: TGTGCCAGTAGCCCGGGACAGGGGTTAGATACGCAGTATTTT. Residues: CASSPGQGLDTQYF.